A selection of T cell receptor beta chains follows, all from one sample in a study of response to subunit inactivated influenza vaccine. TCRdb reanalysed the RT-PCR reads using MiXCR and keeps one entry per CDR3 protein. The data show 550,000 to 650,000 distinct CDR3 sequences, about 11% seen once. Material: PBMCs from blood, obtained on the day of vaccination. All receptors derive from a man aged 50 or older who received an inactivated influenza vaccine. The CDR3 runs from the conserved cysteine through the conserved F or W. The D gene is left open where the match is weak. Where a row states a size, it is once, few, many or the class of an expanded clone; other rows omit it.

D gene	V gene	clone size	J gene	CDR3 protein	CDR3 DNA
TRBD2	TRBV3-1	few	TRBJ2-1	CASSPMHGTSGRSEQFF	TGTGCCAGCAGCCCTATGCATGGGACTAGCGGGAGAAGTGAGCAGTTCTTC
NA	TRBV4-3	many	TRBJ2-7	CASSQDGRSEQYF	TGCGCCAGCAGCCAAGATGGGCGTAGCGAGCAGTACTTC
NA	TRBV11-1	few	TRBJ2-5	CASSLIQVAMTVQETQYF	TGTGCCAGCAGCTTAATACAAGTGGCGATGACAGTCCAAGAGACCCAGTACTTC
NA	TRBV3-1	few	TRBJ2-2	CASSRRPLNTGELFF	TGTGCCAGCAGCCGACGCCCCCTGAACACCGGGGAGCTGTTTTTT
TRBD2	TRBV6-1	NA	TRBJ2-2	CASSHGGLAVNTGELFF	TGTGCCAGCAGCCACGGGGGACTAGCGGTGAACACCGGGGAGCTGTTTTTT
NA	TRBV6-1	NA	TRBJ2-3	CASSPSRKDTQYF	TGTGCCAGCAGTCCCTCAAGAAAGGATACGCAGTATTTT
TRBD2	TRBV5-1	few	TRBJ2-7	CASSLVSGRTNSYEQYF	TGCGCCAGCAGCTTGGTTAGCGGGAGGACGAACTCCTACGAGCAGTACTTC
NA	TRBV12-3/TRBV12-4	many	TRBJ2-5	CASSFLVQETQYF	TGTGCCAGCAGTTTCCTAGTTCAAGAGACCCAGTACTTC
TRBD2	TRBV9	NA	TRBJ2-1	CASSVAPMTSGRRYNEQFF	TGTGCCAGCAGCGTAGCCCCTATGACTAGCGGGAGGAGATACAATGAGCAGTTCTTC
TRBD2	TRBV20-1	NA	TRBJ2-5	CSAREEASGRWETQYF	TGCAGTGCTAGAGAGGAGGCTAGCGGGAGGTGGGAGACCCAGTACTTC
TRBD1	TRBV28	few	TRBJ2-1	CASGTGELREQFF	TGTGCCAGTGGGACAGGGGAGTTGCGGGAGCAGTTCTTC
TRBD2	TRBV6-1	NA	TRBJ2-1	CAISETSGSYNEQFF	TGTGCCATCAGTGAGACTAGCGGCTCCTACAATGAGCAGTTCTTC
NA	TRBV24-1	NA	TRBJ2-3	CATSGEEGGTDTQYF	TGTGCCACCAGTGGGGAGGAAGGGGGCACAGATACGCAGTATTTT
NA	TRBV5-6	few	TRBJ2-2	CASSFPNVPTGELFF	TGTGCCAGCAGCTTCCCAAATGTACCTACCGGGGAGCTGTTTTTT
NA	TRBV29-1	NA	TRBJ2-5	CSVEHSRQETQYF	TGCAGCGTTGAACACAGCCGTCAAGAGACCCAGTACTTC
NA	TRBV4-2	many	TRBJ2-2	CASSQDRLGGGELFF	TGTGCCAGCAGCCAAGACAGACTAGGTGGCGGGGAGCTGTTTTTT
NA	TRBV24-1	many	TRBJ2-1	CATIADGYNEQFF	TGTGCCACCATTGCGGACGGCTACAATGAGCAGTTCTTC
TRBD2	TRBV5-1	NA	TRBJ2-7	CANSFGGNEQYF	TGCGCCAACAGCTTCGGGGGGAACGAGCAGTACTTC
TRBD2	TRBV10-3	NA	TRBJ2-3	CAIGREGHADTQYF	TGTGCCATAGGGCGGGAGGGCCACGCAGATACGCAGTATTTT